The 12 T cell receptor beta chains below come from one sample, sequenced in a study of cytomegalovirus exposure and HLA in healthy donors. PCR amplification relied on 60 Vbeta primers (plus 13 Jbeta primers). Sequencing was performed with immunoSEQ multiplex PCR; in TCRdb, only in-frame clones are kept and a portion is missing. The sample comprises around 150,000 clones, over 70% of which are singletons, and 7% to 8.5% rests with the top ten. The specimen sequenced was PBMCs. The origin of the receptors is a male donor in good health and CMV-seropositive.

This clone showed up just a few times. This chain links TRBV7-9 with TRBJ2-3; D may be TRBD2 (6 bases). Trimming removed 5 bases from V and 1 base from J, with 16 bases in between. This CDR3 has 16 amino acids. Germline V gene data show CDR1 as SEHNR and CDR2 as FQNEAQ (reference sequence). The CDR3 region is CASSPRWGEGTDTQYF. CDR3 nucleotide sequence: TGTGCCAGCAGCCCCCGTTGGGGGGAAGGCACAGATACGCAGTATTTT.

The chain carries TRBV7-6 and TRBJ2-7, with TRBD2 as a possible D gene (6 bases). Germline V gene sequence: CDR1 SGHVS, CDR2 FNYEAQ. The CDR3 has 15 residues. Trimming removed 4 bases at V and 7 bases at J, with 20 bases between. CDR3 residues: CASSSSGWGAGEQYF. CDR3 DNA: TGTGCCAGCAGCTCATCTGGGTGGGGTGCGGGAGAGCAGTACTTC. Looking up the rest from reference TRBV7-6 and TRBJ2-7 gives the full variable domain: GAGVSQSPRYKVTKRGQDVALRCDPISGHVSLYWYRQALGQGPEFLTYFNYEAQQDKSGLPNDRFSAERPEGSISTLTIQRTEQRDSAMYRCASSSSGWGAGEQYFGPGTRLTVT.

This clone has a handful of counts. The CDR3 protein is CASSLALEDEGHTF. In DNA form, the CDR3 reads TGTGCCAGCAGCCTCGCCTTGGAGGACGAAGGACACACCTTC. V usage is TRBV5-6 and J usage is TRBJ1-2; no clear D gene. The CDR3 loop spans 14 amino acids. CDR1 is SGHDT and CDR2 is YYEEEE in the germline V gene. Deletions cut 4 bases from V and 12 bases from J, with 22 bases between.

This chain links TRBV4-1 with TRBJ1-1; TRBD1 matches 10 bases. The CDR3 spans 18 residues. Germline CDR1 MGHRA, CDR2 YSYEKL. V was pared by 2 bases and J by 2 bases, with 11 bases of the junction left unmatched. The DNA for the CDR3 is TGCGCCAGCAGCCAACTCATTCCGGGACAGGGGCCTAACACTGAAGCTTTCTTT. Translating gives CASSQLIPGQGPNTEAFF.

The V call is TRBV6-1, the J call TRBJ2-2, with TRBD1 identical over 7 bases. Per germline, CDR1 MNHNS and CDR2 SASEGT. The CDR3 totals 15 residues. Trimming took 6 bases from V and 4 from J; bases not matched to a gene: 8. CDR3 sequence reads: CASRDKGALTGELFF. CDR3 coding DNA: TGTGCCAGCAGGGACAAGGGGGCACTCACCGGGGAGCTGTTTTTT.

This sequence joins TRBV4-3 and TRBJ2-7; D is possibly TRBD1 (6 bases). Germline CDR1 is LGHNA and CDR2 is YSLEER. The CDR3 is 16 amino acids. Trimming pared 4 bases from V and 2 bases from J, leaving 18 bases between. CDR3 loop: CASSRSQGRQTYEQYF. CDR3 in DNA: TGCGCCAGCAGCCGGAGTCAGGGGCGACAGACCTACGAGCAGTACTTC.

The V and J genes are TRBV28 and TRBJ2-7; maybe TRBD1 (6 bases). V shed 6 bases and J shed 3 bases, with 21 bases lying between them. The CDR3 has 16 amino acids. Germline assignment: CDR1 MDHEN and CDR2 SYDVKM. The CDR3 bases are TGTGCCAGCAGCCCGGCGGTAGACAGGAAGAGCTACGAGCAGTACTTC. Residues: CASSPAVDRKSYEQYF. The full variable domain, completed using reference TRBV28 and TRBJ2-7, is DVKVTQSSRYLVKRTGEKVFLECVQDMDHENMFWYRQDPGLGLRLIYFSYDVKMKEKGDIPEGYSVSREKKERFSLILESASTNQTSMYLCASSPAVDRKSYEQYFGPGTRLTVT.

This clone has only a few counts. The chain links TRBV7-2 to TRBJ2-7; D not certain. CDR1 and CDR2 (germline): SGHTA, FQGNSA. The CDR3 contains 14 residues. Deletions cut 1 base from V and 0 bases from J, with 7 bases between. The CDR3, as DNA: TGTGCCAGCAGCTTAGGGGCAGGCTCCTACGAGCAGTACTTC. Translation: CASSLGAGSYEQYF.

This clone was detected a few times. The CDR3 sequence is CASSEGGEDEQFF. The DNA for the CDR3 is TGTGCCAGCAGTGAGGGCGGGGAGGATGAGCAGTTCTTC. The chain has TRBV6-4 and TRBJ2-1, with a tentative D call TRBD2 (6 bases). The CDR3 contains 13 residues. Trimming took off 3 bases at V and 8 bases at J, with 11 bases between the two ends. Germline CDR1 and CDR2: MRHNA and SNTAGT.

The chain joins TRBV7-6 to TRBJ1-4; no clear D gene. Germline CDR1 is SGHVS and CDR2 is FNYEAQ. This CDR3 region has 14 residues. V lost 2 bases to trimming and J lost 3 bases, with 7 bases between them. CDR3 nucleotides: TGTGCCAGCAGCTTAAGTGTAGCTAATGAAAAACTGTTTTTT. It encodes CASSLSVANEKLFF.

This clone was recorded a few times. This sequence joins TRBV7-9 and TRBJ1-4; D uncertain. Germline loops: CDR1 SEHNR, CDR2 FQNEAQ (reference sequence). The V end lost 4 bases, the J end lost 5 bases, and 14 bases lay between the germline ends. The CDR3 totals 15 residues. CDR3 protein: CASSSRTAVNEKLFF. CDR3 sequence (DNA): TGTGCCAGCAGCTCTAGAACGGCAGTGAATGAAAAACTGTTTTTT.

The chain is built from TRBV6-5 and TRBJ1-2, with 7 bases that match TRBD1. Unmatched junction bases numbered 12, after V lost 7 bases and J lost 4 bases. Germline V gene lookup returns CDR1 MNHEY and CDR2 SVGAGI. The CDR3 has 15 amino acids. CDR3 DNA sequence: TGTGCCAGCATCAAGGCGACAGGGCACGGCTATGGCTACACCTTC. It yields the protein CASIKATGHGYGYTF.